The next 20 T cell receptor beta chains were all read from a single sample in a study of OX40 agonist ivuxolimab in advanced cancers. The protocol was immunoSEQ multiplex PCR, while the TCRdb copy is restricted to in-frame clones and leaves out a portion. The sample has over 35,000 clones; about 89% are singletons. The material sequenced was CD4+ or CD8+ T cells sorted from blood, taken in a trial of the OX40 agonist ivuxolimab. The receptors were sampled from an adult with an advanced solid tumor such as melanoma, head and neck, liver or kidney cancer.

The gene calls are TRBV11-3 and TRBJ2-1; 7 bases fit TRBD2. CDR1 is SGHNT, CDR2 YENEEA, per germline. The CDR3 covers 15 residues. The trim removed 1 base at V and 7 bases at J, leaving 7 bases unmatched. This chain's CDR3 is CASSLVTGLINEQFF. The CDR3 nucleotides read TGTGCCAGCAGCTTAGTTACGGGACTAATTAATGAGCAGTTCTTC.

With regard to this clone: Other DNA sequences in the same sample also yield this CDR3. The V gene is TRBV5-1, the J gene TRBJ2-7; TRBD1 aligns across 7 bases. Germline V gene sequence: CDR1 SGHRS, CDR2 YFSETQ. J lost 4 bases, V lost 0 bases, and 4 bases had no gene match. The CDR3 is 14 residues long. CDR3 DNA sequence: TGCGCCAGCAGCTTGGGACAGGGTGGGTACGAGCAGTACTTC. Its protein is CASSLGQGGYEQYF. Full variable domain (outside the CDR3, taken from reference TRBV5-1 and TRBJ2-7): KAGVTQTPRYLIKTRGQQVTLSCSPISGHRSVSWYQQTPGQGLQFLFEYFSETQRNKGNFPGRFSGRQFSNSRSEMNVSTLELGDSALYLCASSLGQGGYEQYFGPGTRLTVT.

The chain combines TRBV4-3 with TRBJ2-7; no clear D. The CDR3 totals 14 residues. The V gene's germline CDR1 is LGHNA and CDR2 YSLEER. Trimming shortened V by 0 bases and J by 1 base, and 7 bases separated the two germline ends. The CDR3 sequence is CASSQDQWSYEQYF. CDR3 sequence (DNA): TGCGCCAGCAGCCAAGATCAGTGGTCCTACGAGCAGTACTTC.

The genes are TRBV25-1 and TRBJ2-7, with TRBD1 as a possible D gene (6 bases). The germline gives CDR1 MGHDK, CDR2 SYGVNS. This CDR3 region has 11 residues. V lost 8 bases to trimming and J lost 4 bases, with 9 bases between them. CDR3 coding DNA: TGTGCCAGCGGGGACAAGTACGAGCAGTACTTC. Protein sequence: CASGDKYEQYF.

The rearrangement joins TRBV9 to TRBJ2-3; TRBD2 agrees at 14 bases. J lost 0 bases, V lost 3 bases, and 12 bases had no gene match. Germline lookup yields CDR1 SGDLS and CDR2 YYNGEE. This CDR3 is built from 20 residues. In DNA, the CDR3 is TGTGCCAGCAGCGCCCCCTCGACTAGCGGGGGGGCTATTAGCACAGATACGCAGTATTTT. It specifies CASSAPSTSGGAISTDTQYF.

CDR3 loop: CASSFPLTDRVGGNTIYF. The CDR3 DNA follows: TGTGCCAGCAGCTTCCCCCTAACTGACAGGGTGGGCGGAAACACCATATATTTT. The chain joins TRBV7-9 to TRBJ1-3; 7 nucleotides align to TRBD1. Germline CDR1 SEHNR, CDR2 FQNEAQ (reference sequence). The CDR3 has 18 residues. After removal of 3 bases from V and 4 bases from J, the junction contained 15 bases not matched to a gene.

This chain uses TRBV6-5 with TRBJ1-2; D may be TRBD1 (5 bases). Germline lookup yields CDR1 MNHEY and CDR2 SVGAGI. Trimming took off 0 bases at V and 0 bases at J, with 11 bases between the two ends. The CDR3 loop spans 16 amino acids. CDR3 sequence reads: CASSYSPRGSNYGYTF. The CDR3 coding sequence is TGTGCCAGCAGTTACTCGCCTCGGGGGTCTAACTATGGCTACACCTTC.

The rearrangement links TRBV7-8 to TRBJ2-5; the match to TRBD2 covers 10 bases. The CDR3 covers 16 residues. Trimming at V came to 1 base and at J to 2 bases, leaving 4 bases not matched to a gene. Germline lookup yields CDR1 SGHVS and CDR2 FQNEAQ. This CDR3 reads CASSLDGLAAQETQYF. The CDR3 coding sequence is TGTGCCAGCAGCTTAGATGGACTAGCGGCACAAGAGACCCAGTACTTC.

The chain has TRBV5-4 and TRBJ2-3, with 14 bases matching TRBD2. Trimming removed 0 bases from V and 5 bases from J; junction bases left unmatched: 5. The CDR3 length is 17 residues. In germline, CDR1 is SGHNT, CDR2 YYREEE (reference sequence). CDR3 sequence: CASSLGPGTSGGDTQYF. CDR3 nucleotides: TGTGCCAGCAGCTTGGGGCCCGGGACTAGCGGGGGAGATACGCAGTATTTT.

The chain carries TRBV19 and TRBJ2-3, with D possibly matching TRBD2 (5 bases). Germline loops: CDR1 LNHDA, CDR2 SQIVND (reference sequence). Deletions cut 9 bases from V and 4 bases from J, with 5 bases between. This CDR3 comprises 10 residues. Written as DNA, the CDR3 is TGTGCCAGCGGGGCAGATACGCAGTATTTT. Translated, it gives CASGADTQYF.

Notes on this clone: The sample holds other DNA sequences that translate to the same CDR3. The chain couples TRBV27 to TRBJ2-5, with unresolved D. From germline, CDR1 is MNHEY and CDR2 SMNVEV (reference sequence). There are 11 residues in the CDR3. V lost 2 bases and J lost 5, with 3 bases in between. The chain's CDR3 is CASSLGETQYF. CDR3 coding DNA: TGTGCCAGCAGTTTAGGGGAGACCCAGTACTTC.

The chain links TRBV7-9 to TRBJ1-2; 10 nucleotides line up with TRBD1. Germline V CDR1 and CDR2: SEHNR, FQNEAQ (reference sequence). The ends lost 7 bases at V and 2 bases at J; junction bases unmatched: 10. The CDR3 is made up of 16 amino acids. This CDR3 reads CASNPLGTGENYGYTF. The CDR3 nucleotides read TGTGCCAGCAACCCCCTGGGGACAGGGGAAAACTATGGCTACACCTTC.

This CDR3 is CASSDGGSNQPQHF. The CDR3 nucleotides read TGCGCCAGCAGTGATGGGGGTAGCAATCAGCCCCAGCATTTT. The gene calls are TRBV10-1 and TRBJ1-5, with a weak D call TRBD1 (5 bases). Deletions cut 3 bases from V and 0 bases from J, with 6 bases between. The CDR3 contains 14 residues. CDR1 is WNHNN, CDR2 SYGVQD, per germline (reference sequence).

The CDR3 bases are TGTGCCAGCAGTTTTGGACTAGCGGGGGGTCTTACTTCCTACGAGCAGTACTTC. This codes for CASSFGLAGGLTSYEQYF. The gene calls are TRBV2 and TRBJ2-5, with 14 positions matching TRBD2. The DNA end favors TRBJ2-7, so the J call may be wrong. The CDR3 loop spans 18 amino acids. Germline CDR1 is SNHLY and CDR2 is FYNNEI.

Written as DNA, the CDR3 is TGTGCCAGCAGTTCCCACGGAGCGGGGCAAGAGACCCAGTACTTC. This encodes CASSSHGAGQETQYF. The chain is built from TRBV27 and TRBJ2-5; 7 nucleotides line up with TRBD2. With 4 bases clipped from V and 2 bases from J, the junction kept 7 bases outside the gene matches. The length of the CDR3 is 15 residues. Germline V gene sequence: CDR1 MNHEY, CDR2 SMNVEV (reference sequence).

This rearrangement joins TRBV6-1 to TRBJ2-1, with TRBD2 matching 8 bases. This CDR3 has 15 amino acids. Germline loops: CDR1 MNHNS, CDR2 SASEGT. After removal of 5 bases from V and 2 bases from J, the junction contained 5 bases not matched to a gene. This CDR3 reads CASSLLADPYNEQFF. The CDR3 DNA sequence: TGTGCCAGCAGTTTACTAGCGGATCCCTACAATGAGCAGTTCTTC.

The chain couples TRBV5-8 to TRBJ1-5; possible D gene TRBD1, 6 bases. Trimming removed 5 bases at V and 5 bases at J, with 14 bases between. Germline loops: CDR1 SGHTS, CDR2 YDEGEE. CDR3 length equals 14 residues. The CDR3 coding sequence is TGTGCCAGCAGGGGGCGAAGGGGGGATCAGCCCCAGCATTTT. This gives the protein CASRGRRGDQPQHF.

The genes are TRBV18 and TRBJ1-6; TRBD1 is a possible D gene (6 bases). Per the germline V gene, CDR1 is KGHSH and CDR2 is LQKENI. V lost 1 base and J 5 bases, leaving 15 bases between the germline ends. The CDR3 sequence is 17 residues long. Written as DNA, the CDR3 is TGTGCCAGCTCACCACAGACACAGGGCCCAAATAATTCACCCCTCCACTTT. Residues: CASSPQTQGPNNSPLHF.

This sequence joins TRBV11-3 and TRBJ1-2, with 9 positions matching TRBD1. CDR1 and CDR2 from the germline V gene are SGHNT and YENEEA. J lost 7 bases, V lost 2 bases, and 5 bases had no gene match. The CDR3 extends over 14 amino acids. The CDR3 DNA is TGTGCCAGCAGCTTAAGGGGACAGGGCTCTGGCTACACCTTC. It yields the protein CASSLRGQGSGYTF. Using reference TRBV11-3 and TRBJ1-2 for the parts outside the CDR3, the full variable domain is EAGVVQSPRYKIIEKKQPVAFWCNPISGHNTLYWYLQNLGQGPELLIRYENEEAVDDSQLPKDRFSAERLKGVDSTLKIQPAELGDSAVYLCASSLRGQGSGYTFGSGTRLTVV.

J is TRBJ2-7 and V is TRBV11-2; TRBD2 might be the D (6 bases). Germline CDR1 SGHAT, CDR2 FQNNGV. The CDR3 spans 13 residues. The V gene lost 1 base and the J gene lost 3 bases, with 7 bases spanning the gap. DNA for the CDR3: TGTGCCAGCAGCTTAGGACTAGACTACGAGCAGTACTTC. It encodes CASSLGLDYEQYF.